This TCR beta chain was recovered during a study of T cells in Graves' hyperthyroidism and ophthalmopathy (dated by TCRdb to the late 2010s). For the study in its entirety: Peripheral blood was sampled at the time of initial diagnosis, prior to any treatment. A discovery cohort of around 98 patients, about 43 with Graves' ophthalmopathy and fewer than 65 with stable Graves' hyperthyroidism, was used to find distinguishing TCR V-J signatures. An independent validation cohort of about 20 hyperthyroidism patients and approximately 16 patients who later progressed to ophthalmopathy tested prospective prediction of ophthalmopathy. The 100 discovery patients were divided at random into training and test sets in a 7:3 ratio. In addition, the study compared T-cell repertoires in thyroid tissue and in blood from about 6 Graves' hyperthyroidism patients. Following sampling, methimazole starting at 30 mg daily was given to hyperthyroidism patients, and high-dose intravenous methylprednisolone was given to ophthalmopathy patients. TCR Vbeta CDR3 sequencing of roughly 140 peripheral blood samples (approximately 44 ophthalmopathy, about 75 hyperthyroidism and roughly 17 progressor patients) is reported in the paper.

Hyperthyroidism patients were newly diagnosed, with disease duration under 2 months, and aged 18 to 65 years. The study excluded patients with uncontrolled infections, other autoimmune diseases, pregnancy or lactation. Diagnoses relied on clinical symptoms, serum thyroxine and TRAb, thyroid ultrasound and orbital computed tomography. Blood from progressor patients was drawn when they were first diagnosed with hyperthyroidism, before any ophthalmopathy symptoms appeared. PBMCs were isolated from about 10 ml of fresh peripheral blood by Ficoll-Paque density gradient centrifugation. Progressor patients were initially diagnosed with Graves' hyperthyroidism and developed ophthalmopathy during follow-up. Total RNA was extracted using Trizol reagent, and RNA quality was assessed on an Agilent 2100 Bioanalyzer. This clonotype was counted at least ten times. Its binding antigen is unknown. Base qualities were left out, and no much larger clone turns up one base away.

CDR3 length: 16 amino acids, cysteine to phenylalanine. Only CDR3 DNA is held: 48 bases, read in frame from base 1. The germline ends are 13 bases apart after V is trimmed by 3 bases and J by 1 base. The paper's findings and limits, for the study overall: In validation, progression to ophthalmopathy was predicted by the model with about 70% sensitivity and around 76% specificity, a median of approximately 6.5 months before onset. Most expanded thyroid clonotypes (frequency above 0.001) were also found in blood, which suggests that blood repertoires may mirror thyroid immune responses. Ophthalmopathy was separated from stable hyperthyroidism by a 13 V-J signature model, with approximately 90% sensitivity and about 84% specificity obtained in cross-validation and 80%/75% obtained in testing. No statistical method was used to fix the sample size in advance, and group allocation was not hidden from the investigators.

The TCR beta CDR3 regions were amplified from RNA transcripts. The first round of RT-PCR for the TCR CDR3 was performed with the HTBI primer set and the Qiagen OneStep RT-PCR kit. The libraries were constructed in a second round of multiplex PCR and then size-selected and purified. The libraries were sequenced on an Illumina HiSeq2000 using paired-end 100 bp reads. Per the authors' processing: SOAPnuke was used to process the raw data, throwing out any read that contained adapters or uncalled bases, had a mean Phred below 15, or lacked an exact constant-primer or identifier match. COPE v1.2.5 was used to merge high-quality paired reads, and clonotypes were defined as unique nucleotide sequences. Clonotypes were aligned to IMGT TRBV, TRBD and TRBJ reference segments using MiTCR v1.1. Only V-J combinations with frequency above 0.0001, covering about 99% of repertoires, were analysed. The TCS score was defined as F50 (clonal expansion) divided by E x V (chaos), with BLOSUM62-based TCRdist calculated between CDR3 peptides within each V-J. Welch's t-statistics and random forest reduced several hundred V-J features to 13, which were used in a naive Bayes classifier (R e1071). TCRdb cleaned the public reads at Q25 with fastp, built clones with MiXCR and kept in-frame beta chains. Each record represents a unique CDR3 protein, reported with the most common genes and DNA among its rows. Clone size and V and J calls follow TCRdb, not the original study. Here the sample has some 350,000 distinct CDR3 sequences; around 14% occur a single time. The biggest ten clones account for around 30% of the sample.

This receptor was taken from a woman aged 18-35 years with Graves' hyperthyroidism that later progressed to Graves' ophthalmopathy. This receptor chain uses TRBV12-3 or TRBV12-4 and TRBJ2-1; the D element could tentatively be TRBD1 or TRBD2, as 7 bases agree for each. The specimen was blood. The DNA reads TGTGCCAGCAGTTTCGCGCAGGGGGGGTCCTACAATGAGCAGTTCTTC. Its translation is CASSFAQGGSYNEQFF.